These 32 T cell receptor beta chains were sequenced from one sample in a study of blood T cells in healthy people across ages (dated by TCRdb to between 2015 and 2016). The library relied on 5' RACE. A second about 7 to 11 cycle PCR used a sample-barcoded 5' primer and a J-beta primer mix. TCRdb took the public reads, trimmed them with fastp at Q25, ran MiXCR for clone calling and kept in-frame beta chains. Here each entry gathers all rows of one CDR3 protein and keeps the most common genes and DNA. The sample includes fewer than 2 million distinct CDR3 sequences, with approximately 40% observed a single time. Jointly, the top ten make up roughly 24% of the sample. Sequenced input: blood. These receptors originate from a human donor in good health.

The chain recombines TRBV7-6 with TRBJ2-5; a weak D match, TRBD2 (6 bases). This CDR3 is built from 17 residues. Looked up from germline, CDR1 is SGHVS and CDR2 is FNYEAQ. The V and J ends lost 1 base and 2 bases respectively, with 17 bases between them. In DNA form, the CDR3 reads TGTGCCAGCAGCTTAGTGGCTAGCGAGGGTTATCAAGAGACCCAGTACTTC. Translating it yields CASSLVASEGYQETQYF.

This clonotype has more than one count but fewer than ten. The chain recombines TRBV10-3 with TRBJ2-3; no clear D. Germline V CDR1 and CDR2: ENHRY, SYGVKD. Trimming took 6 bases from V and 2 from J, leaving 9 bases between them. There are 13 residues in the CDR3. CDR3 sequence (DNA): TGTGCCATCAGCCCTTCAGACACAGATACGCAGTATTTT. Translated: CAISPSDTDTQYF.

This sequence joins TRBV7-6 and TRBJ1-2, with D possibly matching TRBD1 (5 bases). CDR3 length: 11 amino acids. V lost 11 bases, J lost 5 bases, and 12 bases lay in between. Germline V gives CDR1 SGHVS, CDR2 FNYEAQ. This CDR3 reads CAAGTLYGYTF. The DNA for the CDR3 is TGTGCCGCAGGGACGTTATATGGCTACACCTTC.

This rearrangement joins TRBV7-2 to TRBJ2-5; weak D call: TRBD2 (7 bases). The CDR3 runs 16 residues. Germline V lookup: CDR1 SGHTA, CDR2 FQGNSA. Between the trimmed V and J ends, which lost 3 bases and 4 bases, there was a span of 18 bases. CDR3 sequence reads: CASSFYAGGQGETQYF. The CDR3 DNA reads TGTGCCAGCAGCTTTTACGCCGGGGGGCAGGGAGAGACCCAGTACTTC.

The chain carries TRBV4-2 and TRBJ1-3; D may be TRBD1 (5 bases). Germline-derived CDR1 and CDR2 are LGHNA and YNFKEQ. This CDR3 contains 15 residues. V was pared by 4 bases and J by 6 bases, with 16 bases between. CDR3 amino acids: CASSPQGSRPNTIYF. DNA for the CDR3: TGTGCCAGCAGCCCTCAGGGTAGCCGTCCAAACACCATATATTTT.

The rearrangement joins TRBV30 to TRBJ1-1, with unresolved D. This CDR3 is 15 amino acids long. The germline CDR1 and CDR2 sequences are GTSNPN and SVGIG (reference sequence). V lost 2 bases and J lost 1, with 14 bases in between. The CDR3 DNA reads as TGTGCCTGGAGTCCCGGACCCCTCGCGAACACTGAAGCTTTCTTT. Encoded protein: CAWSPGPLANTEAFF. The full variable domain, in which reference TRBV30 and TRBJ1-1 provide the parts outside the CDR3, is SQTIHQWPATLVQPVGSPLSLECTVEGTSNPNLYWYRQAAGRGLQLLFYSVGIGQISSEVPQNLSASRPQDRQFILSSKKLLLSDSGFYLCAWSPGPLANTEAFFGQGTRLTVV.

CDR3 in DNA: TGTGCCAGCAGCTTCGGCCGGGACAGGGACGAAAAACTGTTTTTT. Its translation: CASSFGRDRDEKLFF. This sequence joins TRBV7-9 and TRBJ1-4; 9 bases line up with TRBD1. The CDR3 is made up of 15 amino acids. Germline V gives CDR1 SEHNR, CDR2 FQNEAQ (reference sequence). The V and J ends lost 3 bases and 8 bases, in that order; junction bases with no gene match: 7.

This clonotype has a handful of counts. This chain joins TRBV7-8 and TRBJ2-3, with D perhaps given as TRBD1 or TRBD2 (6 bases each). CDR1 SGHVS and CDR2 FQNEAQ come from the germline V gene. This CDR3 region has 17 residues. V gave up 6 bases and J gave up 3 bases, with 22 bases separating them. The DNA for the CDR3 is TGTGCCAGCAGTTACTTCCGACTAGGGGGTAGGACAGATACGCAGTATTTT. This translates into CASSYFRLGGRTDTQYF. The complete variable domain, with remaining parts taken from reference TRBV7-8 and TRBJ2-3, reads GAGVSQSPRYKVAKRGQDVALRCDPISGHVSLFWYQQALGQGPEFLTYFQNEAQLDKSGLPSDRFFAERPEGSVSTLKIQRTQQEDSAVYLCASSYFRLGGRTDTQYFGPGTRLTVL.

This chain joins TRBV5-1 and TRBJ2-4; D not resolved. Judging by the DNA end, TRBJ2-7 fits better; the J call may be wrong. The V gene's germline CDR1 is SGHRS and CDR2 YFSETQ. CDR3 length: 13 amino acids. CDR3 nucleotides: TGCGCCAGCAGCTTGGATGATCTGTGCGAGCAGTACTTC. Translation: CASSLDDLCEQYF.

The rearrangement joins TRBV12-3 or TRBV12-4 to TRBJ1-5; 7 bases match TRBD1. With V trimmed by 4 bases and J by 5 bases, 5 bases remained unmatched. There are 14 residues in the CDR3. For the CDR3, the DNA is TGTGCCAGCAGTTCTCGGGACAGCTATCAGCCCCAGCATTTT. It is translated as CASSSRDSYQPQHF.

About this clonotype: This may be a read error: a much more frequent sequence differs by one nucleotide. This chain links TRBV5-1 with TRBJ2-6; the D call may be TRBD1 or TRBD2 (5 bases each). Germline assignment: CDR1 SGHRS and CDR2 YFSETQ. CDR3 length: 14 amino acids. CDR3 in amino acids: CASSLGVGANVRTF. In DNA form, the CDR3 reads TGCGCCAGCAGCTTAGGGGTCGGGGCCAACGTCCGGACTTTC.

V gene TRBV5-6 combines with J gene TRBJ2-2; TRBD2 aligns across 9 bases. V lost 0 bases, J lost 7 bases, and 4 bases stayed unmatched. Germline V gives CDR1 SGHDT, CDR2 YYEEEE. The CDR3 runs to 15 residues. CDR3 loop: CASSLVLAGFGELFF. The CDR3 DNA is TGTGCCAGCAGCTTGGTTCTAGCGGGATTCGGGGAGCTGTTTTTT. Using reference TRBV5-6 and TRBJ2-2 for the parts outside the CDR3, the full variable domain is DAGVTQSPTHLIKTRGQQVTLRCSPKSGHDTVSWYQQALGQGPQFIFQYYEEEERQRGNFPDRFSGHQFPNYSSELNVNALLLGDSALYLCASSLVLAGFGELFFGEGSRLTVL.

The chain joins TRBV6-1 to TRBJ2-5; 7 nucleotides align to TRBD1. Judging by the DNA end, TRBJ2-7 fits better; the J call may be wrong. This CDR3 has 15 amino acids. Germline assignment: CDR1 MNHNS and CDR2 SASEGT. CDR3 loop: CASSEPRDREYEQYF. CDR3 DNA sequence: TGTGCCAGCAGTGAGCCCAGGGACAGAGAATACGAGCAGTACTTC.

The V call is TRBV24-1, the J call TRBJ2-3, with 11 nucleotides matching TRBD1. The CDR3 has 20 amino acids. With V trimmed by 0 bases and J by 1 base, 11 bases remained unmatched. Looked up from germline, CDR1 is KGHDR and CDR2 is SFDVKD. The CDR3 sequence is CATSDLVGQGAGWGTDTQYF. CDR3 DNA: TGTGCCACCAGTGATTTGGTAGGACAGGGGGCAGGTTGGGGCACAGATACGCAGTATTTT.

This clonotype has more than one count but fewer than ten. The chain couples TRBV4-3 to TRBJ2-1; maybe TRBD2 (6 bases). Germline V CDR1 and CDR2: LGHNA, YSLEER. The CDR3 is 17 residues long. Trimming removed 6 bases at V and 2 bases at J, with 20 bases between. The CDR3 protein is CASSWNSGTYTYNEQFF. The CDR3 nucleotides read TGCGCCAGCAGTTGGAATAGCGGAACCTATACCTACAATGAGCAGTTCTTC.

The sample holds a few counts of this clonotype. The rearrangement links TRBV2 to TRBJ2-7; D is uncertain. Germline V gene data show CDR1 as SNHLY and CDR2 as FYNNEI. Trimming left V 1 base short and J 0 bases short, with 19 bases between. The CDR3 loop spans 18 amino acids. CDR3 sequence (DNA): TGTGCCAGCAGTGAAGATCCAGGTTTGGTCAGGAGCTCCTACGAGCAGTACTTC. Amino acids: CASSEDPGLVRSSYEQYF. The whole variable domain, filled in from reference TRBV2 and TRBJ2-7, reads EPEVTQTPSHQVTQMGQEVILRCVPISNHLYFYWYRQILGQKVEFLVSFYNNEISEKSEIFDDQFSVERPDGSNFTLKIRSTKLEDSAMYFCASSEDPGLVRSSYEQYFGPGTRLTVT.

The chain's CDR3 is CASSQVGTGRDYEQYF. CDR3 coding DNA: TGTGCCAGCAGCCAAGTGGGGACAGGGAGGGACTACGAGCAGTACTTC. The genes are TRBV3-1 and TRBJ2-7, with TRBD1 matching 9 bases. This CDR3 has 16 amino acids. With V trimmed by 1 base and J by 3 bases, 7 bases remained unmatched. Looked up from germline, CDR1 is LGHDT and CDR2 is YNNKEL (reference sequence).

This clonotype was picked up a small number of times. This sequence joins TRBV4-2 and TRBJ2-5, with 7 bases aligning to TRBD1. This CDR3 is built from 20 residues. The germline V gene encodes CDR1 LGHNA and CDR2 YNFKEQ. V lost 2 bases to trimming and J lost 1 base; unmatched junction nucleotides: 19. Written as DNA, the CDR3 is TGTGCCAGCAGCCAACTCCTGGACGGGACAGTCCAAAGAGTCCAAGAGACCCAGTACTTC. It specifies CASSQLLDGTVQRVQETQYF.

The V gene is TRBV6-5, the J gene TRBJ1-2; possibly TRBD1 for D (6 bases). The CDR3 runs 16 residues. V dropped 0 bases and J dropped 0 bases, with 11 bases sitting between them. Germline values: CDR1 MNHEY, CDR2 SVGAGI. This CDR3 is CASSYSLDSSNYGYTF. The CDR3 nucleotides are TGTGCCAGCAGTTACTCGTTGGACAGTTCTAACTATGGCTACACCTTC.

This clonotype occurred a few times. V is TRBV9 and J is TRBJ2-1; D call uncertain. With 4 bases removed from V and 0 bases from J, the gap between germline ends came to 11 bases. The CDR3 is 15 amino acids. CDR1 and CDR2 from the germline V gene are SGDLS and YYNGEE. The CDR3: CASSIDGTSYNEQFF. The CDR3 DNA follows: TGTGCCAGCAGCATAGACGGAACCTCCTACAATGAGCAGTTCTTC.

V usage is TRBV7-6 and J usage is TRBJ1-2; D might be TRBD1 (6 bases). The V end was cut by 2 bases, the J end by 4 bases, with 14 bases between. The V gene's germline CDR1 is SGHVS and CDR2 FNYEAQ. CDR3 size: 15 residues. The CDR3: CASSLYSGDLYGYTF. DNA of the CDR3: TGTGCCAGCAGCTTATATTCAGGGGACCTCTATGGCTACACCTTC.

This clonotype was observed once. The chain uses TRBV7-9 and TRBJ1-1, with no clear D. Germline V gives CDR1 SEHNR, CDR2 FQNEAQ (reference sequence). With 6 bases removed from V and 0 bases from J, the gap between germline ends came to 14 bases. The CDR3 covers 15 residues. The CDR3 DNA reads TGTGCCAGCAGTTCCTTACTCCGCCTGAACACTGAAGCTTTCTTT. Residues: CASSSLLRLNTEAFF.

This clonotype was counted a few times. The chain has TRBV29-1 and TRBJ1-2; D perhaps matches TRBD1 (5 bases). The V gene lost 4 bases and the J gene lost 0 bases, with 21 bases spanning the gap. Per the germline V gene, CDR1 is SQVTM and CDR2 is ANQGSEA. The CDR3 has 17 amino acids. The CDR3 DNA reads as TGCAGCGTTGTCTCAAGAGGGGACGGCCGGGCTAACTATGGCTACACCTTC. Its translation is CSVVSRGDGRANYGYTF.

The chain employs TRBV20-1 and TRBJ1-2, with D uncertain. The CDR3 has 15 residues. V was cut by 6 bases and J by 1 base, with 18 bases left in between. The germline V gene encodes CDR1 DFQATT and CDR2 SNEGSKA (reference sequence). CDR3 protein: CSARAPGTLNYGYTF. In DNA, the CDR3 is TGCAGTGCCCGCGCTCCGGGCACCCTTAACTATGGCTACACCTTC.

The genes are TRBV6-5 and TRBJ1-2, with TRBD1 matching 8 bases. Per the germline V gene, CDR1 is MNHEY and CDR2 is SVGAGI. This CDR3 has 15 residues. V lost 6 bases, J lost 4 bases, and 10 bases stayed unmatched. The CDR3 sequence is CASSSPRGRGYGYTF. CDR3 sequence (DNA): TGTGCCAGCAGCTCCCCCAGGGGGCGCGGCTATGGCTACACCTTC.

The rearrangement uses TRBV20-1 and TRBJ2-7; D possibly uses TRBD1 or TRBD2 (6 bases each). V was shortened by 6 bases and J by 4 bases, with 22 bases between the two germline ends. Germline V lookup: CDR1 DFQATT, CDR2 SNEGSKA (reference sequence). The CDR3 has 15 residues. CDR3 region: CSALLDLTGRYEQYF. The DNA for the CDR3 is TGCAGTGCCCTCCTGGACCTTACAGGGAGGTACGAGCAGTACTTC.

Turning to this clonotype: A junction boundary mismatches the germline segment, possibly from a read error. The chain is built from TRBV6-5 and TRBJ1-4, with 9 bases aligning to TRBD1. CDR3 length: 14 amino acids. Germline V gene data show CDR1 as MNHEY and CDR2 as SVGAGI. CDR3 residues: CASRTGTGSEKLFF. CDR3 coding DNA: TGTGCCAGCAGAACCGGGACAGGGTCTGAAAAGCTGTTTTTT.

This clonotype was detected a few times. The V gene is TRBV20-1, the J gene TRBJ1-1; D is ambiguous. Per the germline V gene, CDR1 is DFQATT and CDR2 is SNEGSKA (reference sequence). V lost 1 base, J lost 2 bases, and 26 bases lay in between. CDR3 length equals 19 residues. CDR3 loop: CSARARRELPAVGNTEAFF. CDR3 in DNA: TGCAGTGCTAGAGCCAGGCGGGAGCTACCGGCCGTGGGCAACACTGAAGCTTTCTTT.

This clonotype was observed a few times. This sequence joins TRBV5-1 and TRBJ2-1; D possibly corresponds to TRBD1 (6 bases). CDR3 length equals 15 residues. Between the trimmed V and J ends, which lost 4 bases and 1 base, there was a span of 12 bases. In germline, CDR1 is SGHRS, CDR2 YFSETQ. CDR3 sequence (DNA): TGCGCCAGCAGCGGATCAGGGGAATCCTACAATGAGCAGTTCTTC. Its translation: CASSGSGESYNEQFF.

The V call is TRBV9, the J call TRBJ2-5, with D possibly being TRBD1 or TRBD2 (6 bases each). Trimming removed 2 bases from V and 2 bases from J, with 13 bases in between. Germline CDR1 is SGDLS and CDR2 is YYNGEE. This CDR3 comprises 15 residues. CDR3 protein: CASSVGAGWQETQYF. The DNA for the CDR3 is TGTGCCAGCAGCGTGGGGGCGGGGTGGCAAGAGACCCAGTACTTC.

This clonotype was observed a handful of times. CDR3 sequence: CASSATFTSGLYF. The CDR3, as DNA: TGTGCCAGCAGTGCGACTTTCACTAGCGGCCTGTACTTC. This chain joins TRBV27 and TRBJ2-7, with 8 bases that match TRBD2. The CDR3 is 13 amino acids. Germline V gene data show CDR1 as MNHEY and CDR2 as SMNVEV (reference sequence). With 5 bases clipped from V and 12 bases from J, the junction kept 12 bases outside the gene matches.

For the CDR3, the DNA is TGTGCCAGCAGTTTAGAGAGAGGACAGGGGGGTGATGAGCAGTTCTTC. This encodes CASSLERGQGGDEQFF. The rearrangement links TRBV12-3 or TRBV12-4 to TRBJ2-1; 10 nucleotides match TRBD1. J gave up 8 bases and V 1 base, and 8 bases lay outside the gene matches. The CDR3 runs 16 residues.